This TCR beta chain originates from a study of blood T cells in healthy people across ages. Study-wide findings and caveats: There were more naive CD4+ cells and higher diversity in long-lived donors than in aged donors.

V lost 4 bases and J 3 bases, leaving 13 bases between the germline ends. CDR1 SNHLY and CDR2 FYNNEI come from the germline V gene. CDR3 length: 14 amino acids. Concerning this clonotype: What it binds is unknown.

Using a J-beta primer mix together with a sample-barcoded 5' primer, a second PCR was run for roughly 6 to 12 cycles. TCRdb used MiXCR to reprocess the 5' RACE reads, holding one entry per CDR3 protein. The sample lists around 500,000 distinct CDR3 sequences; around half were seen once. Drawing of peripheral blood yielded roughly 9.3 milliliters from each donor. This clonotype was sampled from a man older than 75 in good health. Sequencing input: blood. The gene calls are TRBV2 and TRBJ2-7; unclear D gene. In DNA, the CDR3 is TGTGCCAGCAGTGGAATCCGGGCCAACTACGAGCAGTACTTC. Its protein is CASSGIRANYEQYF.